Below, 26 T cell receptor beta chains from the same sample are listed, as sequenced in a study of T cell responses to AZD1222 COVID-19 vaccine. Clones were sequenced by immunoSEQ multiplex PCR, and TCRdb holds only the in-frame ones, with some missing. The table lists more than 95,000 clones, 84% of them singletons. The sample consisted of peripheral blood, taken 28 days after the second AZD1222 dose. The receptors come from an adult who received the AZD1222 COVID-19 vaccine.

This chain connects TRBV28 to TRBJ1-1; D unresolved. Germline-derived CDR1 and CDR2 are MDHEN and SYDVKM. The V gene lost 5 bases and the J gene lost 4 bases, with 14 bases spanning the gap. The CDR3 has 14 amino acids. CDR3 sequence reads: CASSVSSGSTEAFF. In DNA, the CDR3 is TGTGCCAGCAGTGTGAGTTCGGGATCCACTGAAGCTTTCTTT.

This clone was seen a handful of times. This sequence joins TRBV14 and TRBJ2-5; the D gene is possibly TRBD1 (5 bases). The CDR3 consists of 17 residues. Trimming shortened V by 4 bases and J by 7 bases, and 25 bases separated the two germline ends. Germline V gene sequence: CDR1 SGHDN, CDR2 FVKESK. The CDR3 spells CASSRSEGAHTQGTQYF. In nucleotides, the CDR3 is TGTGCCAGCAGCCGATCTGAAGGGGCACATACTCAGGGGACCCAGTACTTC.

V gene TRBV19 combines with J gene TRBJ1-1; a weak D match, TRBD1 (5 bases). Germline V CDR1 and CDR2: LNHDA, SQIVND (reference sequence). The CDR3 runs to 14 residues. Trimming pared 3 bases from V and 5 bases from J, leaving 13 bases between. CDR3: CASSMGREVTEAFF. The DNA of the CDR3 is TGTGCCAGTAGTATGGGCAGGGAAGTAACTGAAGCTTTCTTT.

CDR3 amino acids: CASTPNLYQPQHF. DNA of the CDR3: TGTGCCAGCACCCCGAATTTATATCAGCCCCAGCATTTT. This chain connects TRBV2 to TRBJ1-5; D not certain. CDR1 SNHLY and CDR2 FYNNEI come from the germline V gene. This CDR3 has 13 residues. With 7 bases removed from V and 5 bases from J, the gap between germline ends came to 12 bases.

This rearrangement joins TRBV7-6 to TRBJ1-3; D is possibly TRBD1 (5 bases). The V end lost 5 bases, the J end lost 1 base, and 15 bases lay between the germline ends. The CDR3 is made up of 16 amino acids. Germline CDR1 is SGHVS and CDR2 is FNYEAQ. Here the CDR3 DNA reads TGTGCCAGCAGCCCAAGGGGAGGGCTTTCTGGAAACACCATATATTTT. As protein: CASSPRGGLSGNTIYF.

The chain has TRBV30 and TRBJ2-4; 8 bases agree with TRBD2. The CDR3 has 14 amino acids. Germline-derived CDR1 and CDR2 are GTSNPN and SVGIG (reference sequence). The trim removed 0 bases at V and 8 bases at J, leaving 6 bases unmatched. CDR3 sequence reads: CAWSVLPGGHIQYF. The DNA of the CDR3 is TGTGCCTGGAGTGTACTCCCGGGGGGGCACATTCAGTACTTC.

This clone turned up a few times. This rearrangement joins TRBV19 to TRBJ1-5; D unresolved. Trimming took off 3 bases at V and 7 bases at J, with 16 bases between the two ends. CDR1 is LNHDA and CDR2 is SQIVND in the germline V gene (reference sequence). This CDR3 is 15 amino acids long. DNA of the CDR3: TGTGCCAGTAGTATGAAGCCTACTGGGAGGCAGCCCCAGCATTTT. Its protein is CASSMKPTGRQPQHF.

The J gene is TRBJ1-6, the V gene TRBV18, with a weak D call TRBD1 (5 bases). The CDR3 totals 15 residues. CDR1 is KGHSH, CDR2 LQKENI, per germline. Trimming cost V 3 bases and J 7 bases, with 13 bases left between them. The CDR3 DNA sequence: TGTGCCAGCTCACCGCTCGGGGCGAGAAATTCACCCCTCCACTTT. Its protein product is CASSPLGARNSPLHF. The entire variable domain, with the rest obtained from reference TRBV18 and TRBJ1-6, is as follows: NAGVMQNPRHLVRRRGQEARLRCSPMKGHSHVYWYRQLPEEGLKFMVYLQKENIIDESGMPKERFSAEFPKEGPSILRIQQVVRGDSAAYFCASSPLGARNSPLHFGNGTRLTVT.

V usage is TRBV6-5 and J usage is TRBJ1-6; D uncertain. Trimming stripped 5 bases from V and 9 bases from J, with 11 bases between. The CDR3 runs to 13 residues. The V gene's germline CDR1 is MNHEY and CDR2 SVGAGI. The CDR3 sequence: CASSRELGSPLHF. The CDR3 DNA sequence: TGTGCCAGCAGTAGGGAGTTAGGTTCACCCCTCCACTTT.

To note about this clone: Relative to the germline gene, one junction end is altered; a read error may explain this. The gene calls are TRBV7-2 and TRBJ2-7; TRBD2 matches 11 bases. This CDR3 comprises 14 residues. The germline V gene encodes CDR1 SGHTA and CDR2 FQGNSA. Written as DNA, the CDR3 is TGTGCCAGCAGCCTAGCGGGGGGATACTACGAGCAGTACTTC. This translates into CASSLAGGYYEQYF.

V usage is TRBV2 and J usage is TRBJ1-2, with TRBD1 matching over 9 bases. Germline values: CDR1 SNHLY, CDR2 FYNNEI. This CDR3 is 14 amino acids long. J lost 7 bases, V lost 4 bases, and 7 bases had no gene match. Written as DNA, the CDR3 is TGTGCCAGCAGTGCGTATACAGGGGGCTCTGGCTACACCTTC. Its translation: CASSAYTGGSGYTF.

The genes are TRBV6-1 and TRBJ2-7; 7 bases are shared with TRBD2. Per germline, CDR1 MNHNS and CDR2 SASEGT. This CDR3 spans 12 amino acids. V lost 2 bases and J lost 11; bases outside the gene matches: 6. This CDR3 reads CASSERREREYF. CDR3 coding DNA: TGTGCCAGCAGTGAAAGGCGGGAGAGGGAGTACTTC.

This clone has only a few counts. The rearrangement links TRBV28 to TRBJ2-7; 8 positions agree with TRBD1. V trimming: 8 bases; J trimming: 2 bases; junction bases outside the gene matches: 11. There are 15 residues in the CDR3. The germline CDR1 and CDR2 sequences are MDHEN and SYDVKM. CDR3 in amino acids: CASGTTGTGAYEQYF. CDR3 sequence (DNA): TGTGCCAGCGGAACAACCGGGACAGGAGCCTACGAGCAGTACTTC.

The chain is built from TRBV5-1 and TRBJ1-2; D gene unclear. Trimming shortened V by 7 bases and J by 4 bases, and 17 bases separated the two germline ends. The CDR3 totals 14 residues. CDR1 and CDR2 (germline): SGHRS, YFSETQ. The CDR3 DNA reads as TGCGCCAGCCGCCTTGGGGAGGCAGCCTATGGCTACACCTTC. This gives the protein CASRLGEAAYGYTF.

V gene TRBV19 combines with J gene TRBJ2-4; tentative D call: TRBD2 (5 bases). The germline V gene encodes CDR1 LNHDA and CDR2 SQIVND (reference sequence). V gave up 8 bases and J gave up 7 bases, with 15 bases separating them. The CDR3 covers 13 residues. The CDR3 bases are TGTGCCAGTGAGTCTTTTAGGGAGAACATTCAGTACTTC. This gives the protein CASESFRENIQYF.

The V call is TRBV27, the J call TRBJ1-1, with 7 bases fitting TRBD1. The CDR3 loop spans 15 amino acids. The V and J ends lost 5 bases and 0 bases, in that order; junction bases with no gene match: 6. CDR1 and CDR2 from the germline V gene are MNHEY and SMNVEV (reference sequence). CDR3 region: CASSPPGTVNTEAFF. CDR3 bases: TGTGCCAGCAGTCCCCCCGGGACAGTGAACACTGAAGCTTTCTTT.

The chain combines TRBV3-1 (or the pseudogene TRBV3-2) with TRBJ2-7; D is ambiguous. This CDR3 is 14 amino acids long. The V gene lost 0 bases and the J gene lost 5 bases, with 11 bases spanning the gap. Germline CDR1 reads LGHDT; CDR2 reads YNNKEL (reference sequence). The CDR3 region is CASSQDLGDHEQYF. CDR3 coding DNA: TGTGCCAGCAGCCAAGATCTAGGCGACCACGAGCAGTACTTC.

V usage is TRBV11-1 and J usage is TRBJ2-5; possible D gene TRBD1, 5 bases. The CDR3 spans 13 residues. V lost 5 bases to trimming and J lost 4 bases, with 11 bases between them. The germline V gene encodes CDR1 SGHAT and CDR2 FQDESV (reference sequence). CDR3 amino acids: CASSPETVETQYF. DNA for the CDR3: TGTGCCAGCAGCCCGGAGACAGTAGAGACCCAGTACTTC.

A single count supports this clone. The chain couples TRBV9 to TRBJ1-5, with TRBD1 identical over 10 bases. Germline assignment: CDR1 SGDLS and CDR2 YYNGEE. V lost 0 bases, J lost 7 bases, and 1 base stayed unmatched. The CDR3 runs 14 residues. Written as DNA, the CDR3 is TGTGCCAGCAGCGTAGGACAGGGGGCACAGCCCCAGCATTTT. As protein: CASSVGQGAQPQHF.

The gene calls are TRBV5-1 and TRBJ1-1; D is undetermined. Per germline, CDR1 SGHRS and CDR2 YFSETQ. The CDR3 has 11 residues. Trimming pared 4 bases from V and 11 bases from J, leaving 12 bases between. The CDR3 sequence: CASSRGGSAFF. The CDR3 nucleotides are TGCGCCAGCAGCCGGGGTGGGTCCGCTTTCTTT.

This clone was seen at least ten times. The CDR3 spells CASSPTGRTEAFF. The CDR3 DNA reads as TGTGCCAGTAGCCCGACAGGCCGCACTGAAGCTTTCTTT. The chain carries TRBV19 and TRBJ1-1; perhaps TRBD1 as D (6 bases). This CDR3 comprises 13 residues. Trimming cost V 6 bases and J 4 bases, with 12 bases left between them. CDR1 is LNHDA, CDR2 SQIVND, per germline (reference sequence).

CDR3 DNA: TGCGCCAGCAGCCAAGAGAGGGGGCGGTACGAGCAGTACTTC. Its protein product is CASSQERGRYEQYF. This chain joins TRBV4-3 and TRBJ2-7; 7 nucleotides agree with TRBD1. V lost 0 bases, J lost 4 bases, and 3 bases stayed unmatched. Germline loops: CDR1 LGHNA, CDR2 YSLEER. The CDR3 has 14 residues.

The rearrangement links TRBV2 to TRBJ1-2, with a possible D match to TRBD1 (5 bases). There are 14 residues in the CDR3. Germline V CDR1 and CDR2: SNHLY, FYNNEI. V was shortened by 6 bases and J by 4 bases, with 15 bases between the two germline ends. The CDR3 loop reads CASRGAGTIYGYTF. In DNA form, the CDR3 reads TGTGCCAGCAGGGGAGCCGGGACGATCTATGGCTACACCTTC.

V gene TRBV2 combines with J gene TRBJ1-5; a weak D match, TRBD1 (5 bases). Germline CDR1 reads SNHLY; CDR2 reads FYNNEI. Trimming stripped 1 base from V and 6 bases from J, with 10 bases between. The CDR3 extends over 14 amino acids. This CDR3 is CASSEGQGGQPQHF. CDR3 nucleotides: TGTGCCAGCAGTGAAGGGCAGGGTGGTCAGCCCCAGCATTTT. Full variable domain (missing parts from reference TRBV2 and TRBJ1-5): EPEVTQTPSHQVTQMGQEVILRCVPISNHLYFYWYRQILGQKVEFLVSFYNNEISEKSEIFDDQFSVERPDGSNFTLKIRSTKLEDSAMYFCASSEGQGGQPQHFGDGTRLSIL.

V gene TRBV7-9 combines with J gene TRBJ2-5; TRBD1 aligns across 8 bases. V trimming: 6 bases; J trimming: 1 base; junction bases outside the gene matches: 7. CDR1 and CDR2 (germline): SEHNR, FQNEAQ (reference sequence). This CDR3 is 15 amino acids long. In DNA, the CDR3 is TGTGCCAGCAGTCCTCGACAGGGGTTCCAAGAGACCCAGTACTTC. Protein: CASSPRQGFQETQYF.

This clone has just one count. The chain recombines TRBV7-2 with TRBJ2-3; TRBD2 matches at 7 bases. V shed 1 base, J shed 5 bases, and the junction held 3 bases outside the gene matches. In germline, CDR1 is SGHTA, CDR2 FQGNSA. The CDR3 extends over 14 amino acids. CDR3 protein: CASSLGGGRDTQYF. Written as DNA, the CDR3 is TGTGCCAGCAGCTTAGGCGGGGGTAGAGATACGCAGTATTTT.